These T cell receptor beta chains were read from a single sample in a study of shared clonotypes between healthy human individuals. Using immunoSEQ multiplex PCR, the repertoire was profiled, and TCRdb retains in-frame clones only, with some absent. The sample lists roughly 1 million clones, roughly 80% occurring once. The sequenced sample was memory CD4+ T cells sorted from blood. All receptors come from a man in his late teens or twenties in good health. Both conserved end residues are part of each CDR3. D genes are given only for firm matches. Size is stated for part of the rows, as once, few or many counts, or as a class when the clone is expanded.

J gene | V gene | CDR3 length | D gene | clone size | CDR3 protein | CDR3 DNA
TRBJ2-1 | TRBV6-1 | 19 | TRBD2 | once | CASSEASRVGLAGIDEQFF | TGTGCCAGCAGTGAAGCCTCTCGGGTAGGACTAGCGGGGATCGATGAGCAGTTCTTC
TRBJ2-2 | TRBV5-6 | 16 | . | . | CASSLRGSLGTGELFF | TGTGCCAGCAGCTTGCGGGGGTCGTTGGGAACCGGGGAGCTGTTTTTT
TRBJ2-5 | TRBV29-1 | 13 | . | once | CSVIKGVPETQYF | TGCAGCGTTATAAAGGGAGTTCCAGAGACCCAGTACTTC
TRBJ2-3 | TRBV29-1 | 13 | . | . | CSVELVLTDTQYF | TGCAGCGTTGAACTTGTCTTAACAGATACGCAGTATTTT
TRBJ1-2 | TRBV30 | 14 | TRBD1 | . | CAWSASGTDYGYTF | TGTGCCTGGAGCGCCTCGGGGACAGACTATGGCTACACCTTC
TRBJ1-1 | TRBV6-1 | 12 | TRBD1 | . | CASSRTGTEAFF | TGTGCCAGCAGCAGGACAGGGACTGAAGCTTTCTTT
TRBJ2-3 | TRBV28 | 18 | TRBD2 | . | CASSSGTSGSLWTDTQYF | TGTGCCAGCAGTTCCGGGACTAGCGGGAGTTTATGGACAGATACGCAGTATTTT
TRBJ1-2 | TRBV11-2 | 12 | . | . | CASSLSGRGYTF | TGTGCCAGCAGCTTATCAGGACGAGGCTACACCTTC
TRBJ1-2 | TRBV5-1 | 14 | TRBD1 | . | CASSRDSSTYGYTF | TGCGCCAGCAGCCGGGACAGTTCTACCTATGGCTACACCTTC
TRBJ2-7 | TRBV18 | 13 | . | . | CASSQGDLYEQYF | TGTGCCAGCTCACAGGGGGACCTCTACGAGCAGTACTTC
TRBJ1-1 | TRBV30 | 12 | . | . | CACTQSDTEAFF | TGTGCCTGTACCCAGTCGGACACTGAAGCTTTCTTT
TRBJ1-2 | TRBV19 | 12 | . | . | CASITGLYGYTF | TGTGCCAGTATCACGGGCCTCTATGGCTACACCTTC
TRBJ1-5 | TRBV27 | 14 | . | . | CASSFGGSNQPQHF | TGTGCCAGCAGTTTTGGGGGTTCCAATCAGCCCCAGCATTTT
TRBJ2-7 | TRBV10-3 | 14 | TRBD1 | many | CAISGDRGVVEQYF | TGTGCCATCAGTGGAGACAGGGGAGTGGTCGAGCAGTACTTC
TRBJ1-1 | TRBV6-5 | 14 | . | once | CASAVRAMNTEAFF | TGTGCCAGCGCTGTTAGAGCCATGAACACTGAAGCTTTCTTT
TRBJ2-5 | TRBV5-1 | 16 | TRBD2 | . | CASSRGASGGGETQYF | TGCGCCAGCAGCCGTGGGGCTAGCGGGGGAGGAGAGACCCAGTACTTC
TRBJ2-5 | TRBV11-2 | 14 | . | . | CASKAGTAEETQYF | TGTGCCAGCAAAGCGGGGACAGCAGAAGAGACCCAGTACTTC
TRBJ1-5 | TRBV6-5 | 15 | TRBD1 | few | CASSVDRLSNQPQHF | TGTGCCAGCAGTGTGGACAGGCTCAGCAATCAGCCCCAGCATTTT
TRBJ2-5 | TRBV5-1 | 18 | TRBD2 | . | CASSLWTSGGPSQETQYF | TGCGCCAGCAGCCTTTGGACTAGCGGGGGGCCCTCTCAAGAGACCCAGTACTTC
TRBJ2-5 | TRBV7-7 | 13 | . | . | CASGAGNQETQYF | TGTGCTAGCGGTGCAGGGAACCAAGAGACCCAGTACTTC
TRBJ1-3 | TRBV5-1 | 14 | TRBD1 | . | CASSAGTGRNTIYF | TGCGCCAGCAGCGCTGGGACAGGGAGAAACACCATATATTTT
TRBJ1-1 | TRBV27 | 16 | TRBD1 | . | CASSPGTGGFNTEAFF | TGTGCCAGCAGTCCCGGGACAGGGGGTTTTAACACTGAAGCTTTCTTT
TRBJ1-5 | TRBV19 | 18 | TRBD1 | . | CASTSGRGQGGSNQPQHF | TGTGCCAGTACCTCCGGGAGGGGACAGGGAGGTAGCAATCAGCCCCAGCATTTT
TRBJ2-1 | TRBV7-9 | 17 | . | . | CASSSNVGGRSGDEQFF | TGTGCCAGCAGCTCAAACGTGGGGGGCAGATCTGGGGATGAGCAGTTCTTC
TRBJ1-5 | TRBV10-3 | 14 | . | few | CAISDRTDNQPQHF | TGTGCCATCAGTGATCGGACAGACAATCAGCCCCAGCATTTT
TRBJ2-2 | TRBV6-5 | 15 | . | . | CASSYDTVHIGELFF | TGTGCCAGCAGTTACGATACGGTGCATATCGGGGAGCTGTTTTTT
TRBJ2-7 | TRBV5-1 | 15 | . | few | CASSLEGGAAYEQYF | TGCGCCAGCAGCTTGGAGGGGGGTGCCGCCTACGAGCAGTACTTC
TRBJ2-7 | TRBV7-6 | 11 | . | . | CASSLTGEQYF | TGTGCCAGCAGCTTGACAGGCGAGCAGTACTTC
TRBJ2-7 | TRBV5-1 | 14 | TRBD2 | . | CASSWGGEGNEQYF | TGCGCCAGCAGCTGGGGAGGGGAGGGGAACGAGCAGTACTTC
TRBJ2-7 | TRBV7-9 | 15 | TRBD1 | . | CASSTRQGDAYEQYF | TGTGCCAGCAGCACCCGACAGGGGGATGCCTACGAGCAGTACTTC
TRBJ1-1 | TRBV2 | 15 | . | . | CASSESASKFTEAFF | TGTGCCAGCAGTGAATCAGCCTCCAAGTTCACTGAAGCTTTCTTT
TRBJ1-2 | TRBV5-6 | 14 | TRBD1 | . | CASSHWGQGRGYTF | TGTGCCAGCAGCCACTGGGGACAGGGGAGAGGCTACACCTTC
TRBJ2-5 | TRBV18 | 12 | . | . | CASSPREETQYF | TGTGCCAGCTCACCACGGGAAGAGACCCAGTACTTC
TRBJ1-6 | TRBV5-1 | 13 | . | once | CASSDIQGGPLHF | TGCGCCAGCAGCGACATACAGGGTGGGCCCCTCCACTTT
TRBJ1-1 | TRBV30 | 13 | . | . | CAWSAGLNTEAFF | TGTGCCTGGAGTGCGGGCCTTAACACTGAAGCTTTCTTT
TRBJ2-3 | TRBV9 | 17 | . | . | CASSVDGASRPTDTQYF | TGTGCCAGCAGCGTAGACGGGGCTAGCCGGCCCACAGATACGCAGTATTTT
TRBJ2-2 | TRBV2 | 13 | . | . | CASSESPTGELFF | TGTGCCAGCAGTGAATCTCCAACCGGGGAGCTGTTTTTT
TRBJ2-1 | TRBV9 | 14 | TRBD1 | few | CASTRGQSYNEQFF | TGTGCCAGCACTAGGGGACAGTCCTACAATGAGCAGTTCTTC
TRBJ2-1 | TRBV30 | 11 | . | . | CAWKVESKQFF | TGTGCCTGGAAGGTGGAAAGTAAGCAGTTCTTC
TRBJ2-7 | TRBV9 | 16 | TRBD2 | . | CASSPQPGLAEYEQYF | TGTGCCAGCAGCCCCCAACCGGGACTAGCGGAGTACGAGCAGTACTTC
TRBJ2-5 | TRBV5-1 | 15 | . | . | CASSLAGLDQETQYF | TGCGCCAGCAGCTTGGCCGGGCTAGACCAAGAGACCCAGTACTTC
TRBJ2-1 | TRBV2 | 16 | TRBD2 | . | CASSHRASGTNNEQFF | TGTGCCAGCAGCCACCGGGCTAGCGGGACGAACAATGAGCAGTTCTTC
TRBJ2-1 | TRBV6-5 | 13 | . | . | CASSRLSYNEQFF | TGTGCCAGCAGTCGCCTATCTTACAATGAGCAGTTCTTC
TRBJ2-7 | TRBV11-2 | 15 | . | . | CASSLIGGGTNEQYF | TGTGCCAGCAGCTTGATTGGTGGGGGGACGAACGAGCAGTACTTC
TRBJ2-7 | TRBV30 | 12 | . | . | CAWTQSGYEQYF | TGTGCCTGGACTCAAAGTGGCTACGAGCAGTACTTC
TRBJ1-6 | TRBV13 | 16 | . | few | CASSLLSGGVDSPLHF | TGTGCCAGCAGCTTATTATCCGGGGGAGTGGATTCACCCCTCCACTTT
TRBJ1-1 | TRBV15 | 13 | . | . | CATSMGQNTEAFF | TGTGCCACCAGCATGGGACAGAACACTGAAGCTTTCTTT
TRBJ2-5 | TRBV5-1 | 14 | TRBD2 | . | CASRTSGGAETQYF | TGCGCCAGCAGAACTAGCGGGGGGGCAGAGACCCAGTACTTC
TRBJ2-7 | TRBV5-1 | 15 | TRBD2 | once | CASSLDLTSSYEQYF | TGCGCCAGCAGCTTGGATCTGACTAGCTCCTACGAGCAGTATTTC
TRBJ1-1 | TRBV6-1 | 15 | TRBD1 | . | CASSTRDRANGEAFF | TGTGCCAGCAGTACCCGGGACAGGGCGAACGGTGAAGCTTTCTTT
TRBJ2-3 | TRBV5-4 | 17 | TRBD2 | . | CASSLVRSSGEGDTQYF | TGTGCCAGCAGCTTGGTGAGGAGTAGCGGGGAGGGGGATACGCAGTATTTT
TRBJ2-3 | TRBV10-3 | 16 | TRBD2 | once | CAISGRLAGGTDTQYF | TGTGCCATCAGTGGACGACTAGCGGGGGGCACAGATACGCAGTATTTT
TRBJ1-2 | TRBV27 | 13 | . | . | CASSLRSPGGYTF | TGTGCCAGCAGTTTACGGAGCCCGGGAGGCTACACCTTC
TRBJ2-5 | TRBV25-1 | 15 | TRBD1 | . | CASSEPGQGRETQYF | TGTGCCAGCAGTGAGCCGGGACAGGGGCGGGAGACCCAGTACTTC
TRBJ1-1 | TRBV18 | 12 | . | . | CASSPENTEAFF | TGTGCCAGCTCACCAGAGAACACTGAAGCTTTCTTT